A single sample is the source of the 30 T cell receptor beta chains below, sequenced in a study of response to subunit inactivated influenza vaccine. TCRdb processed the RT-PCR reads anew with MiXCR; each CDR3 protein has one entry. Of approximately 500,000 distinct CDR3 sequences listed, under 15% are singletons. The sample here was PBMCs from blood, taken about 40 days after vaccination. The source of these receptors is a man aged 50 to 59 who received an inactivated influenza vaccine.

The chain recombines TRBV28 with TRBJ2-7, with TRBD1 matching over 8 bases. The trim removed 4 bases at V and 3 bases at J, leaving 5 bases unmatched. CDR3 length equals 14 residues. Germline CDR1 reads MDHEN; CDR2 reads SYDVKM. The CDR3 sequence: CASSWLGQDYEQYF. CDR3 in DNA: TGTGCCAGCAGTTGGCTGGGACAGGACTACGAGCAGTACTTC.

The V and J genes are TRBV7-2 and TRBJ2-5; 10 positions agree with TRBD2. In germline, CDR1 is SGHTA, CDR2 FQGNSA. V lost 1 base to trimming and J lost 1 base; unmatched junction nucleotides: 3. There are 16 residues in the CDR3. The CDR3 loop reads CASSLVLAGFQETQYF. CDR3 nucleotides: TGTGCCAGCAGCTTAGTACTAGCGGGGTTCCAAGAGACCCAGTACTTC.

The chain links TRBV7-2 to TRBJ1-2, with unresolved D. The CDR3 runs 15 residues. Germline V gives CDR1 SGHTA, CDR2 FQGNSA. The V end was cut by 2 bases, the J end by 4 bases, with 14 bases between. The CDR3 sequence: CASSLHSPRVYGYTF. CDR3 nucleotides: TGTGCCAGCAGCTTACACAGCCCTAGAGTCTATGGCTACACCTTC.

The table lists this clonotype with many counts. In DNA, the CDR3 is TGCAGTGCCCTAGCGGGGGGCCGCACAGATACGCAGTATTTT. Encoded protein: CSALAGGRTDTQYF. The chain carries TRBV20-1 and TRBJ2-3; TRBD2 matches at 11 bases. The CDR3 has 14 residues. Germline V lookup: CDR1 DFQATT, CDR2 SNEGSKA (reference sequence). The ends lost 6 bases at V and 1 base at J; junction bases unmatched: 3.

This clonotype was seen more than once but under ten times. The chain uses TRBV29-1 and TRBJ1-2; D gene uncertain. This CDR3 contains 12 residues. CDR1 SQVTM and CDR2 ANQGSEA come from the germline V gene. With 4 bases removed from V and 5 bases from J, the gap between germline ends came to 11 bases. CDR3 sequence (DNA): TGCAGCGTTGGTACAGCCTCTTATGGCTACACCTTC. This codes for CSVGTASYGYTF. The full variable domain, with the rest looked up from reference TRBV29-1 and TRBJ1-2, is SAVISQKPSRDICQRGTSLTIQCQVDSQVTMMFWYRQQPGQSLTLIATANQGSEATYESGFVIDKFPISRPNLTFSTLTVSNMSPEDSSIYLCSVGTASYGYTFGSGTRLTVV.

This clonotype was seen many times. The chain is built from TRBV5-1 and TRBJ2-1; perhaps TRBD1 as D (6 bases). The germline V and J ends were trimmed by 0 bases and 4 bases, with 14 bases remaining between them. Germline CDR1 reads SGHRS; CDR2 reads YFSETQ. The CDR3 spans 16 residues. CDR3 amino acids: CASSLAPRGGYNEQFF. CDR3 in DNA: TGCGCCAGCAGCTTGGCCCCCAGGGGCGGGTACAATGAGCAGTTCTTC.

This clonotype was seen a handful of times. The chain carries TRBV12-3 or TRBV12-4 and TRBJ2-7; 9 bases fit TRBD2. This CDR3 contains 16 residues. After removal of 1 base from V and 0 bases from J, the junction contained 4 bases not matched to a gene. The CDR3 sequence is CASSLGTSARSYEQYF. CDR3 in DNA: TGTGCCAGCAGTTTAGGGACTAGCGCCCGCTCCTACGAGCAGTACTTC.

The chain couples TRBV7-8 to TRBJ2-3; D not certain. Germline CDR1 is SGHVS and CDR2 is FQNEAQ. The CDR3 extends over 15 amino acids. V dropped 3 bases and J dropped 0 bases, with 10 bases sitting between them. The CDR3: CASSFGATSTDTQYF. Here the CDR3 DNA reads TGTGCCAGCAGCTTCGGAGCCACGAGCACAGATACGCAGTATTTT.

The J gene is TRBJ2-7, the V gene TRBV9; D is tentatively TRBD1 or TRBD2 (5 bases each). Germline V CDR1 and CDR2: SGDLS, YYNGEE. The CDR3 is 14 amino acids. V lost 3 bases and J lost 6, with 16 bases in between. CDR3 in amino acids: CASSGGPDIGEQYF. Written as DNA, the CDR3 is TGTGCCAGCAGCGGGGGACCAGATATCGGCGAGCAGTACTTC.

This clonotype was seen many times. The genes are TRBV12-3 or TRBV12-4 and TRBJ2-3, with TRBD1 identical over 9 bases. The V segment lost 5 bases and the J segment 1 base; nucleotides outside the gene matches: 1. The CDR3 loop spans 14 amino acids. CDR3 amino acids: CASSGDRGTDTQYF. CDR3 in DNA: TGTGCCAGCAGTGGGGACAGGGGCACAGATACGCAGTATTTT.

This clonotype was picked up a small number of times. The chain couples TRBV20-1 to TRBJ1-1; D remains unclear. V was shortened by 1 base and J by 6 bases, with 18 bases between the two germline ends. Germline values: CDR1 DFQATT, CDR2 SNEGSKA (reference sequence). The CDR3 is 15 amino acids. CDR3 residues: CSARGSTGFKAEAFF. The CDR3 nucleotides are TGCAGTGCTAGAGGCTCCACGGGCTTTAAGGCTGAAGCTTTCTTT.

The V and J genes are TRBV24-1 and TRBJ2-3; 7 bases match TRBD1. The CDR3 sequence is 18 residues long. Losses at the gene ends were 3 bases for V and 0 bases for J; bases not matched to a gene: 11. From germline, CDR1 is KGHDR and CDR2 SFDVKD. The CDR3 coding sequence is TGTGCCACCAGTGATCGACCTGCGTGGGACAGAAGCACAGATACGCAGTATTTT. Residues: CATSDRPAWDRSTDTQYF.

This chain uses TRBV20-1 with TRBJ1-1, with a weak D call TRBD1 (5 bases). From germline, CDR1 is DFQATT and CDR2 SNEGSKA (reference sequence). Trimming pared 3 bases from V and 5 bases from J, leaving 16 bases between. This CDR3 contains 14 residues. CDR3 bases: TGCAGTGCTAGGATACGGGGGGGATATACTGAAGCTTTCTTT. This translates into CSARIRGGYTEAFF.

The chain is built from TRBV11-2 and TRBJ2-5; D not resolved. V dropped 5 bases and J dropped 1 base, with 11 bases sitting between them. Germline CDR1 and CDR2: SGHAT and FQNNGV. The CDR3 covers 14 residues. CDR3 bases: TGTGCCAGCAGCCCCTTCGAGTCCCAAGAGACCCAGTACTTC. Translated, it gives CASSPFESQETQYF.

Points on this clonotype: This sequence may be a read error, since a much larger clone differs from it by one base. The CDR3: CASSQGQSNTEAFF. Written as DNA, the CDR3 is TGCGCCAGCAGCCAGGGACAGTCGAACACTGAAGCTTTCTTT. The chain couples TRBV4-1 to TRBJ1-1; 7 nucleotides match TRBD1. After removal of 3 bases from V and 1 base from J, the junction contained 2 bases not matched to a gene. CDR3 size: 14 residues. Germline lookup yields CDR1 MGHRA and CDR2 YSYEKL.

The rearrangement uses TRBV5-1 and TRBJ2-3, with D possibly matching TRBD2 (7 bases). This CDR3 contains 16 residues. Germline-derived CDR1 and CDR2 are SGHRS and YFSETQ. V dropped 0 bases and J dropped 5 bases, with 16 bases sitting between them. CDR3 sequence (DNA): TGCGCCAGCAGCTTGGGTTCGGGGGGCTCGGAAGATACGCAGTATTTT. It yields the protein CASSLGSGGSEDTQYF.

This clonotype was counted between two and nine times. The V call is TRBV12-3 or TRBV12-4, the J call TRBJ2-3; D is unclear. Trimming stripped 3 bases from V and 11 bases from J, with 15 bases between. The CDR3 length is 13 residues. The CDR3 reads CASSFFGERKQYF. The CDR3 bases are TGTGCCAGCAGTTTTTTTGGCGAGCGAAAGCAGTATTTT.

The chain employs TRBV20-1 and TRBJ2-2; D gene uncertain. Trimming removed 3 bases from V and 4 bases from J, with 9 bases in between. Germline-derived CDR1 and CDR2 are DFQATT and SNEGSKA (reference sequence). There are 13 residues in the CDR3. CDR3 sequence reads: CSARRLLTGELFF. CDR3 DNA: TGCAGTGCTAGGAGGCTCCTCACCGGGGAGCTGTTTTTT.

The CDR3 DNA follows: TGTGCCAGCTCACCTCTAGCGGGAGGGCCTGGGGATGAGCAGTTCTTC. Protein: CASSPLAGGPGDEQFF. The chain uses TRBV18 and TRBJ2-1; 12 bases agree with TRBD2. Unmatched junction bases numbered 8, after V lost 3 bases and J lost 8 bases. Germline V CDR1 and CDR2: KGHSH, LQKENI. The CDR3 is 16 amino acids.

V usage is TRBV10-3 and J usage is TRBJ1-5; D is perhaps TRBD1 (5 bases). Trimming took off 6 bases at V and 4 bases at J, with 16 bases between the two ends. Per germline, CDR1 ENHRY and CDR2 SYGVKD. The CDR3 spans 15 residues. The CDR3 region has the DNA TGTGCCATCAGCGAGACCAGACAGAGAAATCAGCCCCAGCATTTT. This translates into CAISETRQRNQPQHF.

V gene TRBV3-1 combines with J gene TRBJ2-3, with 7 bases aligning to TRBD2. With V trimmed by 3 bases and J by 1 base, 4 bases remained unmatched. Germline CDR1 reads LGHDT; CDR2 reads YNNKEL (reference sequence). This CDR3 is built from 15 residues. The CDR3 bases are TGTGCCAGCAGCCATAGCCTAGCGGGCACAGATACGCAGTATTTT. It specifies CASSHSLAGTDTQYF.

This clonotype appeared a few times. A junction boundary mismatches the germline segment, possibly from a read error. The chain joins TRBV18 to TRBJ2-7, with D possibly TRBD1 on 5 matching bases. CDR1 is KGHSH and CDR2 is LQKENI in the germline V gene. This CDR3 is 12 amino acids long. The CDR3 region is CASSPATDTKCF. The CDR3 nucleotides are TGTGCCAGCTCACCCGCCACGGACACAAAGTGCTTC.

In the case of this clonotype: One base away lies a much larger clone, so this may be a sequencing read error. The chain recombines TRBV29-1 with TRBJ2-3, with D unclear. This CDR3 is built from 13 residues. Trimming stripped 2 bases from V and 1 base from J, with 7 bases between. The germline CDR1 and CDR2 sequences are SQVTM and ANQGSEA. CDR3 coding DNA: TGCAGCGTTGAATATAGACGCACAGATACGCAGTATTTT. It translates to CSVEYRRTDTQYF.

The J gene is TRBJ2-7, the V gene TRBV3-1; 7 nucleotides align to TRBD1. Germline CDR1 is LGHDT and CDR2 is YNNKEL (reference sequence). Germline trimming cut 2 bases from V and 1 base from J; bases unmatched to any gene: 5. The CDR3 loop spans 15 amino acids. DNA of the CDR3: TGTGCCAGCAGCCAACTGACAGGGCCTTCCTACGAGCAGTACTTC. It yields the protein CASSQLTGPSYEQYF.

V usage is TRBV20-1 and J usage is TRBJ2-7, with D possibly being TRBD1 (5 bases). The germline V gene has CDR1 DFQATT and CDR2 SNEGSKA (reference sequence). Trimming removed 4 bases from V and 2 bases from J, with 9 bases in between. The CDR3 runs to 12 residues. CDR3: CSAIDSTYEQYF. CDR3 sequence (DNA): TGCAGTGCTATAGACAGTACCTACGAGCAGTACTTC.

This clonotype was observed a few times. The gene calls are TRBV7-2 and TRBJ2-5; TRBD2 aligns across 9 bases. The CDR3 runs 15 residues. The germline V gene has CDR1 SGHTA and CDR2 FQGNSA. Trimming at V came to 2 bases and at J to 2 bases, leaving 3 bases not matched to a gene. CDR3 in amino acids: CASSLNAGGQETQYF. The CDR3 DNA reads TGTGCCAGCAGCTTAAATGCGGGGGGGCAAGAGACCCAGTACTTC. Looking up the rest from reference TRBV7-2 and TRBJ2-5 gives the full variable domain: GAGVSQSPSNKVTEKGKDVELRCDPISGHTALYWYRQSLGQGLEFLIYFQGNSAPDKSGLPSDRFSAERTGGSVSTLTIQRTQQEDSAVYLCASSLNAGGQETQYFGPGTRLLVL.

The V call is TRBV13, the J call TRBJ2-2; 8 bases are shared with TRBD1. From germline, CDR1 is PRHDT and CDR2 FYEKMQ (reference sequence). This CDR3 comprises 17 residues. J was trimmed by 0 bases and V by 5 bases; bases with no gene match: 8. CDR3 sequence (DNA): TGTGCCAGCAGCCTAAGAGGACAGGGCTCGAACACCGGGGAGCTGTTTTTT. Translating gives CASSLRGQGSNTGELFF.

The chain links TRBV7-6 to TRBJ2-7; D is tentatively TRBD1 or TRBD2 (5 bases each). This CDR3 region has 16 residues. V gave up 5 bases and J gave up 3 bases, with 20 bases separating them. Per the germline V gene, CDR1 is SGHVS and CDR2 is FNYEAQ. CDR3 coding DNA: TGTGCCAGCAGCCCCTTAAGTGTAAGGGGACGCTACGAGCAGTACTTC. Its translation is CASSPLSVRGRYEQYF.

The rearrangement links TRBV27 to TRBJ2-4; 8 positions match TRBD1. CDR1 is MNHEY, CDR2 SMNVEV, per germline (reference sequence). This CDR3 is built from 15 residues. V was pared by 5 bases and J by 2 bases, with 5 bases of the junction left unmatched. CDR3 nucleotides: TGTGCCAGCAGTGGACAGGGTGGTTCCAAAAACATTCAGTACTTC. The encoded protein is CASSGQGGSKNIQYF.

CDR3 in DNA: TGTGCCACCAGCAGGACTAGCGGGAATTACAATGAGCAGTTCTTC. It encodes CATSRTSGNYNEQFF. This chain links TRBV15 with TRBJ2-1, with 11 bases lining up with TRBD2. V shed 3 bases, J shed 4 bases, and the junction held 2 bases outside the gene matches. CDR1 is LNHNV, CDR2 YYDKDF, per germline (reference sequence). The CDR3 totals 15 residues.